Listed below are T cell receptor beta chains from one sample, sequenced in a study of T cell changes during pregnancy in multiple sclerosis. Only in-frame clones appear in the TCRdb table, and some are missing; sequencing was by immunoSEQ multiplex PCR. The table lists some 58,000 clones, 90% to 97% of them singletons, with 2% to 2.5% in the top ten. Sequences were derived from CD8+ T cells from peripheral blood mononuclear cells, sampled after pregnancy. The receptors here all came from a female donor with multiple sclerosis, enrolled in a pregnancy study. Both conserved end residues are part of each CDR3. Fields, in order: J gene, V gene, D gene, clone size, CDR3 DNA, CDR3 protein. D genes are given only for firm matches. Not all rows give a size; the values are once, few, many and, for expanded clones, a class.

TRBJ2-4,TRBV2,NA,NA,TGTGCCAGCAGTGAATACACAGGGTCAGGTAACATTCAGTACTTC,CASSEYTGSGNIQYF
TRBJ1-1,TRBV7-2,NA,NA,TGTGCCAGCAGCTTTTTAAACACTGAAGCTTTCTTT,CASSFLNTEAFF
TRBJ1-1,TRBV9,NA,NA,TGTGCCAGCAGTACAGGAACCCCGACATTTGAAGCTTTCTTT,CASSTGTPTFEAFF
TRBJ1-5,TRBV6-1,NA,NA,TGTGCCAGCAGTGAAGCGGGAGGGGTCTCGAACCAGCCCCAGCATTTT,CASSEAGGVSNQPQHF
TRBJ2-7,TRBV28,TRBD2,NA,TGTGCCAGCAGTTTTGTAACTAGCGGGGGGAAGCAGTACTTC,CASSFVTSGGKQYF
TRBJ2-1,TRBV7-9,TRBD2,NA,TGTGCCAGCAGCTTTCGACTAGCGGGGACGTACAATGAGCAGTTCTTC,CASSFRLAGTYNEQFF
TRBJ2-1,TRBV7-9,TRBD2,NA,TGTGCCAGCAGCCGGGGACTAATTAATAATGAGCAGTTCTTC,CASSRGLINNEQFF
TRBJ1-4,TRBV18,NA,NA,TGTGCCAGCTCGACTACATCGAGGGATGAAAAACTGTTTTTT,CASSTTSRDEKLFF
TRBJ2-7,TRBV11-2,NA,NA,TGTGCCAGCAGCTTAGAAGAGGGTTTCTCCTACGAGCAGTACTTC,CASSLEEGFSYEQYF
TRBJ2-5,TRBV15,NA,NA,TGTGCCACCAGCAGAGTCAGGGGTGAAGTGACCCAGTACTTC,CATSRVRGEVTQYF
TRBJ2-7,TRBV4-2,NA,NA,TGTGCCAGCAGCCAAGATGACTCCGGGGACGAGCAGTACTTC,CASSQDDSGDEQYF
TRBJ1-5,TRBV27,TRBD1,NA,TGTGCCAGCAGACAGGGGGCCAATCAGCCCCAGCATTTT,CASRQGANQPQHF
TRBJ2-1,TRBV7-3,TRBD2,once,TGTGCCAGCAGCCTCGTAGCGGGGGAGCAGTTCTTC,CASSLVAGEQFF
TRBJ2-5,TRBV7-6,TRBD2,NA,TGTGCCAGCAGCCTGACTAGCGGGAGAGATCGGGAGACCCAGTACTTC,CASSLTSGRDRETQYF
TRBJ2-5,TRBV5-1,NA,NA,TGCGCCAGCAGCATTAGCGGTCCAGGGGGGGAGACCCAGTACTTC,CASSISGPGGETQYF
TRBJ1-2,TRBV16,NA,NA,TGTGCCAGCAGCCCTGATTACAACCTCCGGGGCTATGGCTACACCTTC,CASSPDYNLRGYGYTF
TRBJ1-1,TRBV5-6,NA,NA,TGTGCCAGCAGCCGGAAGACACGTATGAACACTGAAGCTTTCTTT,CASSRKTRMNTEAFF
TRBJ1-4,TRBV4-2,TRBD1,NA,TGTGCCAGCAGCCTTACAGGGGGTACGGAAAAACTGTTTTTT,CASSLTGGTEKLFF
TRBJ1-2,TRBV7-9,TRBD1,NA,TGTGCCAGCAGCCGTAGGACAGGGTCCGAGGACTATGGCTACACCTTC,CASSRRTGSEDYGYTF
TRBJ2-1,TRBV29-1,TRBD2,once,TGCAGCGTTGAAACCTGGGCTAGCGGGAGCTCAAGGGAGCAGTTCTTC,CSVETWASGSSREQFF
TRBJ2-7,TRBV5-5,NA,NA,TGTGCCAGCAGCTTAGATTCGGGGGTAACATTCGAGCAGTACTTC,CASSLDSGVTFEQYF
TRBJ1-5,TRBV27,TRBD1,NA,TGTGCCAGCAGTCAGACAGGGAGCAATCAGCCCCAGCATTTT,CASSQTGSNQPQHF
TRBJ2-4,TRBV28,NA,NA,TGTGCCAGCAGTCCCGGGTCGGCGGGGCAAGACATTCAGTACTTC,CASSPGSAGQDIQYF
TRBJ2-1,TRBV25-1,NA,NA,TGTGCCATCCTTAGCGGCTACAATGAGCAGTTCTTC,CAILSGYNEQFF
TRBJ2-1,TRBV4-1,TRBD1,once,TGCGCCAGCAGCCAAGATGGAGGACAGGGGACATCCTACAATGAGCAGTTCTTC,CASSQDGGQGTSYNEQFF
TRBJ1-1,TRBV9,TRBD1,few,TGTGCCAGCAGCGCACCCTCTGGGGGACAGGGAGAAGCTTTCTTT,CASSAPSGGQGEAFF
TRBJ2-7,TRBV28,NA,NA,TGTGCCAGCAGTTCCCGAACCGCGGGGGCAGGGGAGCAGTACTTC,CASSSRTAGAGEQYF
TRBJ2-7,TRBV28,NA,NA,TGTGCCAGCAGCCTCCTCGGGACTCCATCCTACGAGCAGTACTTC,CASSLLGTPSYEQYF
TRBJ2-2,TRBV28,TRBD2,NA,TGTGCCAGCACTTTCCCCGCCGGGACTAGCGGGAAAACCGGGGAGCTGTTTTTT,CASTFPAGTSGKTGELFF
TRBJ2-7,TRBV7-6,NA,NA,TGTGCCAGCAGCTCCTCTGCGGGACTGCCCGAGCAGTACTTC,CASSSSAGLPEQYF
TRBJ1-2,TRBV7-9,NA,NA,TGTGCCAGCAGCCCCCCCGCGCGGAGAGGCCCGAGGGACTATGGCTACACCTTC,CASSPPARRGPRDYGYTF
TRBJ2-1,TRBV10-3,TRBD2,NA,TGTGCCACTAGCGGGCTCCGCGAGGATGAGCAGTTCTTC,CATSGLREDEQFF
TRBJ2-3,TRBV4-3,NA,NA,TGCGCCAGCAGCCAAGATTGGGCAGGTAGCACAGATACGCAGTATTTT,CASSQDWAGSTDTQYF
TRBJ1-1,TRBV7-8,TRBD1,NA,TGTGCCAGCAGCTCCGGGACAGAGCGGGCTTTCTTT,CASSSGTERAFF
TRBJ2-3,TRBV4-2,TRBD2,NA,TGTGCCAGCAGCCTTGGACTAGCGGGAGTCTCAGATACGCAGTATTTT,CASSLGLAGVSDTQYF
TRBJ2-7,TRBV13,NA,once,TGTGCCAGCAGCGCCTCGGGGGTAGTATCCTACGAGCAGTACTTC,CASSASGVVSYEQYF
TRBJ2-7,TRBV25-1,TRBD2,NA,TGTGCCAGCAGTGAAGGGGCTAGCGGGTCCTACGAGCAGTACTTC,CASSEGASGSYEQYF
TRBJ2-7,TRBV15,NA,NA,TGTGCCACCAGCAGAGACCGGGGAGGTCAGAGGGAGCAGTACTTC,CATSRDRGGQREQYF
TRBJ2-5,TRBV10-3,NA,NA,TGTGCCATCTCCCCCGAGTTTCTAGAGACCCAGTACTTC,CAISPEFLETQYF
TRBJ2-7,TRBV11-2,TRBD1,NA,TGTGCCAGCGGGCCGCAGGGGGACTCCTACGAGCAGTACTTC,CASGPQGDSYEQYF
TRBJ2-5,TRBV5-1,TRBD2,NA,TGCGCCAGCAGCCCCAGCGGGAGTTTTACAGAGACCCAGTACTTC,CASSPSGSFTETQYF
TRBJ2-7,TRBV7-2,TRBD2,NA,TGTGCCAGCAGCTTGTCTAGCGGCTACGAGCAGTACTTC,CASSLSSGYEQYF
TRBJ2-1,TRBV6-5,NA,NA,TGTGCCAGCTTAAGTAGGAGCGGACCATACAATGAGCAGTTCTTC,CASLSRSGPYNEQFF
TRBJ1-5,TRBV7-9,NA,NA,TGTGCCAGCAGCCGATTCGACTCATATAGCAATCAGCCCCAGCATTTT,CASSRFDSYSNQPQHF
TRBJ1-4,TRBV11-2,TRBD1,NA,TGTGCCAGCAGAACCACGGGACAGGGCGAAAAACTGTTTTTT,CASRTTGQGEKLFF